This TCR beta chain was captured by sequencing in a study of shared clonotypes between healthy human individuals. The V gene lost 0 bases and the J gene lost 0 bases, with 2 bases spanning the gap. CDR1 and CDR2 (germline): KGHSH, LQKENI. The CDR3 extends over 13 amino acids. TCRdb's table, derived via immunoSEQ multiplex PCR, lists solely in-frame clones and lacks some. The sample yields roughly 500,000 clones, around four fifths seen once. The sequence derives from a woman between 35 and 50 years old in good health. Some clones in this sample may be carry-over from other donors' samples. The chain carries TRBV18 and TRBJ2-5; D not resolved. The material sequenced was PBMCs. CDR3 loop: CASSPPYQETQYF. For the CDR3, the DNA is TGTGCCAGCTCACCACCGTACCAAGAGACCCAGTACTTC.